This T cell receptor beta chain was sequenced for a study of beta chain features in type 1 diabetes. Whole-study findings and limits: Sequencing the cDNA could make cells with high TCR expression show up more than they should.

The study reverse transcribed the entire isolated RNA, so it sequenced expressed TCRB transcripts. Data came from immunoSEQ multiplex PCR; TCRdb stores just in-frame clones and leaves some out. This table holds about 180,000 clones, 13% found once. As to this clone: Its cognate antigen is unknown.

The source is a woman aged 18-35 years in good health. The material sequenced was central memory CD4+ T cells from blood.

The CDR3 sequence is CASQVASTGNNEQFF. In nucleotides, the CDR3 is TGTGCCAGCCAGGTCGCGTCGACAGGTAACAATGAGCAGTTCTTC. The chain recombines TRBV7-9 with TRBJ2-1; D may be TRBD1 (6 bases). This CDR3 has 15 residues. The V gene lost 8 bases and the J gene lost 5 bases, with 19 bases spanning the gap. Germline values: CDR1 SEHNR, CDR2 FQNEAQ (reference sequence).